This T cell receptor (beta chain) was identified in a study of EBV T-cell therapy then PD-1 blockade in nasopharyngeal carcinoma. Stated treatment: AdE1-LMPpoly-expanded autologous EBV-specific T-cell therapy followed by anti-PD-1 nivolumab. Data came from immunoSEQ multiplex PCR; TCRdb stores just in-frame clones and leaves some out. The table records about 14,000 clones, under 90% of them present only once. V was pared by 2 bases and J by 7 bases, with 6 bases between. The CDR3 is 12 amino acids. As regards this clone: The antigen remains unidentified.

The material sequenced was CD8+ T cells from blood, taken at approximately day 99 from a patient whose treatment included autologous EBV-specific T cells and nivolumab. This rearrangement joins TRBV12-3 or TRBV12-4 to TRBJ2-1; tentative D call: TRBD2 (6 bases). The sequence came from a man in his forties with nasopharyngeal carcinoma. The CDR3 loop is CASSLSGNEQFF. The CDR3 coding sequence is TGTGCCAGCAGTTTAAGCGGGAATGAGCAGTTCTTC.